The 21 T cell receptor beta chains given below trace back to one sample, sequenced in a study of beta chain features in type 1 diabetes. Findings and caveats of the study: Significant though moderate, a shortening of TCRB CDR3s appeared in all four CD4+ subsets of Type 1 diabetes patients.

The sequenced template was cDNA made from the entire isolated RNA. The repertoire was sequenced with immunoSEQ multiplex PCR; TCRdb's copy has only in-frame clones and lacks some. The sample includes about 150,000 clones, around 7.9% of them seen just once. No antigen has been identified for these receptors. Sequenced sample: central memory CD4+ T cells from blood. The origin of the receptors is a man younger than 35 with type 1 diabetes.

The chain combines TRBV7-9 with TRBJ2-5, with D possibly matching TRBD1 (5 bases). CDR1 is SEHNR, CDR2 FQNEAQ, per germline (reference sequence). Trimming stripped 3 bases from V and 4 bases from J, with 12 bases between. The length of the CDR3 is 14 residues. CDR3 residues: CASSFGQGGETQYF. Written as DNA, the CDR3 is TGTGCCAGCAGCTTCGGTCAGGGTGGAGAGACCCAGTACTTC.

The CDR3 sequence: CASSIGAVRQGTEAFF. The DNA of the CDR3 is TGTGCCAGTAGTATAGGGGCCGTGCGGCAGGGAACTGAAGCTTTCTTT. The rearrangement joins TRBV19 to TRBJ1-1, with D maybe TRBD1 (5 bases). The CDR3 extends over 16 amino acids. CDR1 and CDR2 from the germline V gene are LNHDA and SQIVND (reference sequence). V was cut by 1 base and J by 5 bases, with 17 bases left in between.

The chain recombines TRBV10-3 with TRBJ1-2; a weak D match, TRBD1 (5 bases). Germline loops: CDR1 ENHRY, CDR2 SYGVKD. V was shortened by 6 bases and J by 8 bases, with 25 bases between the two germline ends. The CDR3 has 16 residues. This chain's CDR3 is CAISLSGGGPLQGYTF. In nucleotides, the CDR3 is TGTGCCATCAGCTTGTCGGGCGGGGGTCCCCTCCAGGGCTACACCTTC.

This clone was counted a few times. The chain combines TRBV5-4 with TRBJ2-5; D remains ambiguous. Germline CDR1 and CDR2: SGHNT and YYREEE (reference sequence). The CDR3 covers 13 residues. The V gene lost 4 bases and the J gene lost 5 bases, with 12 bases spanning the gap. CDR3 amino acids: CASSQPPGETQYF. The DNA of the CDR3 is TGTGCCAGCAGCCAACCCCCCGGGGAGACCCAGTACTTC. Full variable domain (rest looked up from reference TRBV5-4 and TRBJ2-5): ETGVTQSPTHLIKTRGQQVTLRCSSQSGHNTVSWYQQALGQGPQFIFQYYREEENGRGNFPPRFSGLQFPNYSSELNVNALELDDSALYLCASSQPPGETQYFGPGTRLLVL.

The chain links TRBV6-1 to TRBJ2-7; no reliable D call. CDR3 length equals 13 residues. Deletions cut 6 bases from V and 2 bases from J, with 11 bases between. Germline V gives CDR1 MNHNS, CDR2 SASEGT. CDR3 sequence reads: CASRKTETYEQYF. The CDR3 DNA sequence: TGTGCCAGCAGAAAAACAGAGACCTACGAGCAGTACTTC.

The CDR3 sequence is CASTGTSGTEGEQYF. CDR3 DNA: TGTGCCAGCACCGGGACTAGCGGGACCGAGGGTGAGCAGTACTTC. The chain combines TRBV4-2 with TRBJ2-7; the match to TRBD2 covers 13 bases. CDR3 length equals 15 residues. CDR1 is LGHNA and CDR2 is YNFKEQ in the germline V gene. With V trimmed by 7 bases and J by 7 bases, 10 bases remained unmatched.

A single count supports this clone. CDR3 nucleotide sequence: TGTGCCAGCAGCCAGGACAAGAACACTGAAGCTTTCTTT. Protein product: CASSQDKNTEAFF. V gene TRBV2 combines with J gene TRBJ1-1; a possible D gene is TRBD1 (5 bases). Trimming removed 6 bases at V and 1 base at J, with 9 bases between. Germline V lookup: CDR1 SNHLY, CDR2 FYNNEI. The CDR3 is 13 amino acids.

This clone was detected only a few times. The chain links TRBV30 to TRBJ1-4; D might be TRBD1 (5 bases). This CDR3 has 13 residues. Trimming left V 2 bases short and J 13 bases short, with 17 bases between. In germline, CDR1 is GTSNPN, CDR2 SVGIG (reference sequence). CDR3 nucleotide sequence: TGTGCCTGGAGTCTTGGGGGGAGGACGGTACTGTTTTTT. Protein: CAWSLGGRTVLFF.

This clone showed up just a few times. The rearrangement links TRBV6-5 to TRBJ1-1; TRBD1 matches 8 bases. The CDR3 covers 14 residues. Germline CDR1 and CDR2: MNHEY and SVGAGI. J lost 7 bases, V lost 11 bases, and 15 bases had no gene match. CDR3 loop: CAARRPGQAFEAFF. CDR3 in DNA: TGTGCCGCCCGACGCCCGGGACAGGCTTTTGAAGCTTTCTTT.

This chain links TRBV7-6 with TRBJ2-3, with 8 bases fitting TRBD2. With V trimmed by 1 base and J by 3 bases, 6 bases remained unmatched. CDR1 and CDR2 (germline): SGHVS, FNYEAQ. CDR3 length: 16 residues. The CDR3 sequence: CASSLEAGGKTDTQYF. The CDR3 nucleotides are TGTGCCAGCAGCTTAGAGGCGGGAGGAAAAACAGATACGCAGTATTTT.

In this sample, this clone turned up a few times. The V and J genes are TRBV5-1 and TRBJ2-2, with D perhaps matching TRBD1 (6 bases). The CDR3 is made up of 14 amino acids. Germline V lookup: CDR1 SGHRS, CDR2 YFSETQ. V lost 3 bases, J lost 4 bases, and 10 bases lay in between. CDR3 sequence (DNA): TGCGCCAGCAGCTCGGACAGAGCCACCGGGGAGCTGTTTTTT. It codes for CASSSDRATGELFF.

The chain recombines TRBV30 with TRBJ2-5; D is undetermined. The J call could be wrong; TRBJ2-7 is a better fit for the DNA end. From germline, CDR1 is GTSNPN and CDR2 SVGIG (reference sequence). This CDR3 is built from 12 residues. In DNA, the CDR3 is TGTGCCTGGAGTGTCGGTTCCTACGAGCAGTACTTC. Translated, it gives CAWSVGSYEQYF.

This clone has just a few counts. This chain uses TRBV5-1 with TRBJ2-6; D is unclear. The length of the CDR3 is 16 residues. Trimming cost V 4 bases and J 2 bases, with 13 bases left between them. Germline CDR1 reads SGHRS; CDR2 reads YFSETQ. CDR3 protein: CASSARPGTGANVLTF. CDR3 DNA sequence: TGCGCCAGCAGCGCCCGCCCAGGAACTGGGGCCAACGTCCTGACTTTC.

The chain joins TRBV28 to TRBJ2-3; a weak D match, TRBD1 (5 bases). The CDR3 length is 13 residues. Trimming took 4 bases from V and 3 from J, leaving 8 bases between them. The germline gives CDR1 MDHEN, CDR2 SYDVKM. For the CDR3, the DNA is TGTGCCAGCAGTTCTCAGGGTACAGATACGCAGTATTTT. Its protein is CASSSQGTDTQYF.

This chain joins TRBV15 and TRBJ2-1, with D perhaps matching TRBD1 (5 bases). This CDR3 is 16 amino acids long. The V end lost 0 bases, the J end lost 5 bases, and 14 bases lay between the germline ends. Germline V gene sequence: CDR1 LNHNV, CDR2 YYDKDF (reference sequence). The CDR3 DNA reads TGTGCCACCAGCAGAGATTTGGCGCAGGGCCACAATGAGCAGTTCTTC. Its protein is CATSRDLAQGHNEQFF.

This clone was observed a handful of times. The CDR3 is CASSQQTGGRYGYTF. CDR3 nucleotide sequence: TGTGCCAGCAGTCAACAAACAGGGGGCCGCTATGGCTACACCTTC. V gene TRBV28 combines with J gene TRBJ1-2; 9 nucleotides align to TRBD1. CDR3 length: 15 amino acids. Germline values: CDR1 MDHEN, CDR2 SYDVKM. Trimming took 5 bases from V and 4 from J; bases not matched to a gene: 8.

This clone was counted between two and nine times. This chain joins TRBV2 and TRBJ2-7; 9 bases agree with TRBD2. The CDR3 is 16 amino acids. With 1 base clipped from V and 0 bases from J, the junction kept 4 bases outside the gene matches. Germline-derived CDR1 and CDR2 are SNHLY and FYNNEI. CDR3: CASSEGNSGSSYEQYF. The CDR3 DNA is TGTGCCAGCAGTGAAGGAAATAGCGGGAGCTCCTACGAGCAGTACTTC.

The chain recombines TRBV5-1 with TRBJ1-5; D unresolved. This CDR3 contains 12 residues. Germline assignment: CDR1 SGHRS and CDR2 YFSETQ. V lost 2 bases to trimming and J lost 7 bases, with 7 bases between them. CDR3 in amino acids: CASSFGGQPQHF. CDR3 in DNA: TGCGCCAGCAGCTTCGGAGGACAGCCCCAGCATTTT.

This sequence joins TRBV6-1 and TRBJ2-3; 7 positions agree with TRBD1. The CDR3 covers 14 residues. Germline V gene lookup returns CDR1 MNHNS and CDR2 SASEGT. J gave up 4 bases and V 5 bases, and 6 bases lay outside the gene matches. The CDR3 DNA follows: TGTGCCAGCAGTCTTCGGACAGGTTCAGATACGCAGTATTTT. Translated: CASSLRTGSDTQYF.

This chain uses TRBV5-1 with TRBJ1-1; TRBD1 agrees at 9 bases. V trimming: 0 bases; J trimming: 4 bases; junction bases outside the gene matches: 7. The CDR3 has 16 residues. Germline CDR1 reads SGHRS; CDR2 reads YFSETQ. As DNA, the CDR3 is TGCGCCAGCAGCTTGGCAGGGACAGGGAGGGGCACTGAAGCTTTCTTT. Translation gives CASSLAGTGRGTEAFF.

This chain connects TRBV2 to TRBJ2-7; D is perhaps TRBD2 (6 bases). This CDR3 is 12 amino acids long. The germline gives CDR1 SNHLY, CDR2 FYNNEI. The V end was cut by 11 bases, the J end by 1 base, with 12 bases between. The CDR3 DNA follows: TGTGCCGGCTCGGGACTTTCCTACGAGCAGTACTTC. The encoded protein is CAGSGLSYEQYF. Together with reference TRBV2 and TRBJ2-7, the CDR3 gives the full variable domain: EPEVTQTPSHQVTQMGQEVILRCVPISNHLYFYWYRQILGQKVEFLVSFYNNEISEKSEIFDDQFSVERPDGSNFTLKIRSTKLEDSAMYFCAGSGLSYEQYFGPGTRLTVT.